This T cell receptor beta chain was retrieved from a study of blood T cell repertoires in COVID-19. At the level of the study: PBMCs, B-cell-depleted T cells, or T cells provided the cDNA or gDNA that made up the material.

Under the authors' procedure: Using reference gene primer amplification, nucleated cell counts were estimated. Sequencing used immunoSEQ multiplex PCR; TCRdb keeps in-frame clones, though not all of them. The DNA was the basis for D and trimming; V, J and clone size are from that table. The data hold about 350,000 clones, with roughly 87% observed a single time. CDR1 is MNHEY and CDR2 is SVGAGI in the germline V gene. The CDR3 spans 15 residues. Between the trimmed V and J ends, which lost 7 bases and 0 bases, there was a span of 10 bases. The sequenced material came from peripheral blood. V gene TRBV6-5 combines with J gene TRBJ2-6, with D perhaps TRBD1 (6 bases). The source is a woman aged 55-69 years with COVID-19, enrolled during active disease. Written as DNA, the CDR3 is TGTGCCAGCACCACAGGGCACTCTGGGGCCAACGTCCTGACTTTC. Translating it yields CASTTGHSGANVLTF.